A selection of T cell receptor beta chains follows, all from one sample in a study of post-analysis software for immune sequencing data. TCRdb called the PCR reads again in MiXCR, with one record for every CDR3 protein. There are under 200,000 distinct CDR3 sequences in the sample; 36% occur only once, and 25% to 30% lies in the top ten. Sequences were derived from blood, sampled after autologous hematopoietic stem cell transplantation. Receptor source: a girl between 5 and 17 years old with multiple sclerosis. Each CDR3 is given with its conserved first and last residue. Fields, in order: V gene, CDR3 protein.

V: TRBV6-5; CDR3: CASSYSGGSTQYF
V: TRBV4-3; CDR3: CASSQGQGAYEQYF
V: TRBV18; CDR3: CASSPQRQEQFF
V: TRBV9; CDR3: CASSHLARDGNEQFF
V: TRBV5-6; CDR3: CASSEGPNGAPYNEQFF
V: TRBV20-1; CDR3: CSARDLTSGVAKNIQYF
V: TRBV12-3/TRBV12-4; CDR3: CASSSTSGRGIGADAQYF
V: TRBV7-2; CDR3: CASSLVSVGNTGELFF
V: TRBV20-1; CDR3: CSARDGGGEQFF
V: TRBV19; CDR3: CASSTTDNYEQYF
V: TRBV13; CDR3: CASSPSPINSPLHF
V: TRBV11-2; CDR3: CASSTSGRSTQQYF
V: TRBV20-1; CDR3: CSARDTGNHQPQHF
V: TRBV7-6; CDR3: CASGQVVGEKLFF
V: TRBV10-3; CDR3: CAISESTQRVSYEQYF
V: TRBV30; CDR3: CAWDILAGSNEQFF
V: TRBV14; CDR3: CASSPHRSGTIVYNEQFF
V: TRBV4-3; CDR3: CASSYSGTGEYEQYF
V: TRBV7-8; CDR3: CASSFASPGAGEQFF
V: TRBV4-3; CDR3: CASSQDSEAFF
V: TRBV11-3; CDR3: CASSLGVAVPYEQYF
V: TRBV6-1; CDR3: CASSGTGVSGTQYF
V: TRBV29-1; CDR3: CSVNGLGYEQYF
V: TRBV12-3/TRBV12-4; CDR3: CASSLSAGDGYEQYF
V: TRBV12-3/TRBV12-4; CDR3: CASRTVGADTQYF
V: TRBV29-1; CDR3: CSVEWDSLGTEAFF
V: TRBV2; CDR3: CASRGRVDEQFF
V: TRBV7-7; CDR3: CASGNGGPGELFF
V: TRBV5-5; CDR3: CASSPPTGAPGNEQFF
V: TRBV24-1; CDR3: CATSPSGSFVDTQYF
V: TRBV7-2; CDR3: CASSLGLAGGWDTQYF
V: TRBV4-2; CDR3: CASSQDRRSSTGELFF
V: TRBV24-1; CDR3: CATSDLAGEQFF
V: TRBV29-1; CDR3: CSVGPPPRLAGQETQYF
V: TRBV7-9; CDR3: CASSGLTEQYF
V: TRBV18; CDR3: CASSPPSRPSYNEQYF
V: TRBV21-1; CDR3: CASSKALPGGDEQYF
V: TRBV7-8; CDR3: CASSLPGQEKDTQYF
V: TRBV7-2; CDR3: CASSIAGVSKETQYF
V: TRBV10-3; CDR3: CATLASGSDEQYF
V: TRBV7-6; CDR3: CASSLEESEGGGYTF
V: TRBV7-9; CDR3: CASSNGVYQETQYF
V: TRBV6-2/TRBV6-3; CDR3: CASRSQGARAEAFF
V: TRBV6-6; CDR3: CASSYAPGTPNTEAFF
V: TRBV11-2; CDR3: CASSSSRRAGDTQYF
V: TRBV7-2; CDR3: CASSLRPRTSNEQFF
V: TRBV28; CDR3: CASSTRDRRYEQYF
V: TRBV4-3; CDR3: CASSTSRGLYEQYF
V: TRBV29-1; CDR3: CSVEDGSSYEQYF
V: TRBV7-9; CDR3: CASSLPPHRVNTEAFF
V: TRBV5-1; CDR3: CASSLGGPPLHF
V: TRBV20-1; CDR3: CSATSGAGQLTEAFF
V: TRBV29-1; CDR3: CSVGVRASADEQFF
V: TRBV19; CDR3: CASSMQVTGANVLTF
V: TRBV6-5; CDR3: CASSYPRDRDRSSYNEQFF